The TCR beta chain under discussion was sequenced for a study of blood T cell repertoires in COVID-19. Produced via immunoSEQ multiplex PCR; TCRdb's table is partial and in-frame only. The sample comprises about 160,000 clones, 70% to 90% of which are singletons, and about 0.6% rests with the top ten. Those enrolled in Seattle joined during active infection and were followed longitudinally afterward. The CDR3 totals 13 residues. The junction had 1 base not matched to a gene; V was cut back by 3 bases and J by 6 bases. Per the germline V gene, CDR1 is KGHDR and CDR2 is SFDVKD. The chain has TRBV24-1 and TRBJ2-1; 7 bases map to TRBD2. The sample was peripheral blood. The source is a man in his sixties with COVID-19, enrolled during active disease. The CDR3 DNA follows: TGTGCCACCAGTGATAGCGGGATCAATGAGCAGTTCTTC. Translating gives CATSDSGINEQFF.